This T cell receptor beta chain emerged from a study of cytomegalovirus exposure and HLA in healthy donors. The protocol was immunoSEQ multiplex PCR, while the TCRdb copy is restricted to in-frame clones and leaves out a portion. The table shows about 120,000 clones, with approximately 87% occurring only once. Germline loops: CDR1 SNHLY, CDR2 FYNNEI. Trimming pared 1 base from V and 14 bases from J, leaving 3 bases between. The CDR3 is 9 amino acids. The sample holds a few counts of this clone. The chain carries TRBV2 and TRBJ2-1, with D unresolved. Material: PBMCs. The sequence was obtained from a woman between 18 and 30 years old in good health and CMV-seropositive. CDR3 loop: CASSEGEFF. CDR3 nucleotides: TGTGCCAGCAGTGAAGGCGAGTTCTTC.